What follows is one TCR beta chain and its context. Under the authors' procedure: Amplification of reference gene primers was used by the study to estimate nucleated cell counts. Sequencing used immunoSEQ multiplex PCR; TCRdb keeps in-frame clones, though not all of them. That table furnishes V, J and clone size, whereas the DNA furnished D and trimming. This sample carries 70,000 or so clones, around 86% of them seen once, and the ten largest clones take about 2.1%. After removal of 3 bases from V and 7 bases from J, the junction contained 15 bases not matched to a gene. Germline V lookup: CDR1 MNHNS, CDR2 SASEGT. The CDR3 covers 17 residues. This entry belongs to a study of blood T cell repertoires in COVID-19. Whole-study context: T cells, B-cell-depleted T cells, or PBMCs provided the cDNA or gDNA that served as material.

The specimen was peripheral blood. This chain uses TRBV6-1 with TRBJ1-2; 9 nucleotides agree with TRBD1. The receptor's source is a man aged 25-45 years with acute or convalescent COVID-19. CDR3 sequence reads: CASSDDGQGLPFGGYTF. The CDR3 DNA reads TGTGCCAGCAGTGACGACGGACAGGGGCTCCCCTTCGGTGGCTACACCTTC.